This entry concerns a single TCR beta chain. The antigen it recognizes is unknown. No base-level quality is on record; no much larger clone is a single base apart. The data were taken from a study of a mutant IDH1 vaccine in newly diagnosed glioma (dated by TCRdb to about 2021). About the investigation overall: Vaccination began 4-6 weeks after radiotherapy alone, or alongside temozolomide cycles in the chemotherapy-containing groups. The roughly 30 treated patients were roughly 62% male and about 38% female, with a mean age of roughly 42 years. Prior to enrollment, standard therapy consisting of radiotherapy alone, temozolomide alone, or radiochemotherapy with temozolomide had been administered to patients, with the combination being received by most patients. The week-35 safety follow-up was designated visit V12, and the week-47 end of study was designated visit V13. Peripheral blood samples were drawn at six visits, namely V03 (baseline), V05, V07, V10, V12 and V13. Longitudinal TCRB deep sequencing was done for 25 treated patients, wherever samples were available for exploratory analyses. General study outcomes and caveats: PBMC samples for TCRB deep sequencing were selected based on availability. Across multiple MHC alleles, vaccine-induced immune responses were seen in around 93% of patients. According to the authors, sample limitations meant that analyses of patient blood samples could not be reproduced. Pseudoprogression appeared unrelated to alterations in the top peripheral T cell clonotypes detected by TCRB sequencing.

The germline V gene supplies CDR1 SGHRS and CDR2 YFSETQ. Trimming removed 3 bases from V and 3 bases from J, leaving 10 bases between the germline ends. The CDR3 holds 13 amino acids from the cysteine to the phenylalanine. CDR3 DNA is the only sequence kept; it has 39 bases, read in frame from the first base. The library was generated by the immunoSEQ multiplex PCR assay. The hsTCRB Kit was used according to the manufacturer's protocol to amplify rearranged TCR beta chain sequences. An Illumina MiSeq was used to sequence the TCRB libraries. On the study's bioinformatics: Demultiplexing, trimming and gene mapping were performed with the kit vendor's proprietary platform. TCRdb mirrors the immuneACCESS table, restricted to in-frame sequences. Some clones are absent from its copies; in checked studies, under half trace to an unresolved V gene, and the reason for the others is unknown. V and J calls and clone size are copied from that table; D and trimming were computed from the DNA. This sample has tens of thousands of clones in its table, and around 85% of those were observed once. The ten largest clonotypes hold 1.6% of the sample.

The meaning of the sample's time point label: week 35, safety follow-up. Every vaccine dose consisted of 300 ug of a 20-mer mutant IDH1 peptide in Montanide, administered subcutaneously together with topical imiquimod. Eight vaccinations were administered to patients in weeks 1, 3, 5, 7, 11, 15, 19 and 23, corresponding to visits V03 through V10. Newly diagnosed WHO grade 3 or 4 IDH1-mutant astrocytomas showing loss of nuclear ATRX were present in the donors. The samples were drawn from NOA16, a multicentre, single-arm, open-label phase I trial in Germany that tested a mutant IDH1 peptide vaccine in humans for the first time. Genomic DNA for TCRB sequencing was isolated from EDTA blood with the DNeasy Blood and Tissue Kit.

This TCR derives from a man in his forties or fifties with glioma. The sequenced sample was PBMCs, obtained from a glioma patient whose treatment included an IDH1 peptide vaccine. This receptor chain uses TRBV5-1 and TRBJ2-7; matching of 5 bases hints at TRBD1 as the D gene. The encoded CDR3 is CASSYGDSYEQYF. The DNA sequence is TGCGCCAGCAGCTATGGTGACAGCTACGAGCAGTACTTC. Full variable domain (CDR3 extended with the reference TRBV5-1 and TRBJ2-7 proteins): KAGVTQTPRYLIKTRGQQVTLSCSPISGHRSVSWYQQTPGQGLQFLFEYFSETQRNKGNFPGRFSGRQFSNSRSEMNVSTLELGDSALYLCASSYGDSYEQYFGPGTRLTVT.